Below are 9 T cell receptor beta chains sequenced from a single sample in a study of T cell responses to AZD1222 COVID-19 vaccine. Produced via immunoSEQ multiplex PCR; TCRdb's table is partial and in-frame only. The table lists about 130,000 clones, over 75% of them singletons. Here the sequenced sample was peripheral blood, taken 28 days after the second dose of the MenACWY control vaccine. The receptors originated from an adult who received the MenACWY meningococcal vaccine as a control.

The table lists this clone with a count of one. V usage is TRBV13 and J usage is TRBJ2-4; TRBD2 agrees at 12 bases. This CDR3 contains 18 residues. The ends lost 3 bases at V and 4 bases at J; junction bases unmatched: 10. Germline lookup yields CDR1 PRHDT and CDR2 FYEKMQ (reference sequence). CDR3: CASSFLMTSGRGKNIQYF. The CDR3 DNA reads TGTGCCAGCAGCTTCCTTATGACTAGCGGGAGAGGGAAAAACATTCAGTACTTC.

DNA for the CDR3: TGTGCCAGCAGCCTTGGACTAGCGGGAGGTCCTGATACGCAGTATTTT. The encoded protein is CASSLGLAGGPDTQYF. V is TRBV11-3 and J is TRBJ2-3; 14 nucleotides line up with TRBD2. Per germline, CDR1 SGHNT and CDR2 YENEEA. The ends lost 5 bases at V and 6 bases at J; junction bases unmatched: 7. This CDR3 has 16 residues.

The table lists this clone with a few counts. The J gene is TRBJ1-5, the V gene TRBV12-3 or TRBV12-4; D is possibly TRBD1 (5 bases). This CDR3 has 13 residues. Trimming left V 7 bases short and J 6 bases short, with 13 bases between. The CDR3 nucleotides read TGTGCCAGCAACTGGGGGGGAAGTCAGCCCCAGCATTTT. This gives the protein CASNWGGSQPQHF.

The gene calls are TRBV30 and TRBJ1-4, with TRBD1 matching 11 bases. Germline values: CDR1 GTSNPN, CDR2 SVGIG (reference sequence). With 3 bases clipped from V and 7 bases from J, the junction kept 4 bases outside the gene matches. This CDR3 spans 14 amino acids. CDR3 loop: CAWSPDRGREKLFF. In DNA, the CDR3 is TGTGCCTGGAGCCCGGACAGGGGGCGTGAAAAACTGTTTTTT.

The V and J genes are TRBV24-1 and TRBJ2-2, with 10 bases lining up with TRBD1. CDR1 KGHDR and CDR2 SFDVKD come from the germline V gene. The length of the CDR3 is 15 residues. V was pared by 9 bases and J by 5 bases, with 8 bases of the junction left unmatched. The CDR3 DNA is TGTGCCACCGCCTGGGGGACAGGGGATACCGGGGAGCTGTTTTTT. It yields the protein CATAWGTGDTGELFF.

This clone was observed once. In DNA form, the CDR3 reads TGTGCCAGCAGCCGCCTAGGGGCGGGAATAGTCTACAATGAGCAGTTCTTC. Translated: CASSRLGAGIVYNEQFF. The rearrangement links TRBV6-2 or TRBV6-3 to TRBJ2-1; a weak D match, TRBD2 (6 bases). The CDR3 loop spans 17 amino acids. Trimming shortened V by 6 bases and J by 3 bases, and 21 bases separated the two germline ends. Germline lookup yields CDR1 MNHEY and CDR2 SVGEGT.

The CDR3 DNA reads TGTGCCATCCTCGCCCCCGTGTCGGCCAACACTGAAGCTTTCTTT. Protein: CAILAPVSANTEAFF. The chain combines TRBV28 with TRBJ1-1; D gene unclear. The length of the CDR3 is 15 residues. Germline V gene sequence: CDR1 MDHEN, CDR2 SYDVKM. The V gene lost 10 bases and the J gene lost 2 bases, with 20 bases spanning the gap.

This chain joins TRBV5-1 and TRBJ1-1; the D gene is possibly TRBD1 (5 bases). V was pared by 2 bases and J by 1 base, with 9 bases between. Germline V gives CDR1 SGHRS, CDR2 YFSETQ. The CDR3 covers 14 residues. CDR3: CASSFSGSNTEAFF. In DNA, the CDR3 is TGCGCCAGCAGCTTTTCAGGGTCGAACACTGAAGCTTTCTTT.

The chain has TRBV9 and TRBJ1-2; D is undetermined. Germline V gene sequence: CDR1 SGDLS, CDR2 YYNGEE. The CDR3 runs to 16 residues. Between the trimmed V and J ends, which lost 4 bases and 5 bases, there was a span of 21 bases. The CDR3 protein is CASSPRPEDLLYGYTF. DNA of the CDR3: TGTGCCAGCAGCCCAAGACCCGAGGACCTCTTATATGGCTACACCTTC.